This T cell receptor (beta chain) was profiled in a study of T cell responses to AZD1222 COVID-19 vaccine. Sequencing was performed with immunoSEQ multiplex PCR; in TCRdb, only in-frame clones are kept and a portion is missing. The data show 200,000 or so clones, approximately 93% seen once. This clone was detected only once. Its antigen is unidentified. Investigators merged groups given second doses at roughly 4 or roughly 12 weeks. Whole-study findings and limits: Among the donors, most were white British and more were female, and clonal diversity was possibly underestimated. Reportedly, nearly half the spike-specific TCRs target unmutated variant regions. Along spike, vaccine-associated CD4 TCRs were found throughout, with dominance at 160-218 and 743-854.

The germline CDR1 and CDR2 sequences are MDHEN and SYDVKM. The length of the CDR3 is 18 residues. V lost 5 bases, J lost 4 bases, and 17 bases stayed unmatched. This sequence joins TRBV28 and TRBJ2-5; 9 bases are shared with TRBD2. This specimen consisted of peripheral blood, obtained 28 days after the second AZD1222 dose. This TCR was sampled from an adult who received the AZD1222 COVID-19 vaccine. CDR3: CASSLWVGGGAGLETQYF. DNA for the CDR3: TGTGCCAGCAGTCTCTGGGTCGGCGGGGGGGCCGGTTTAGAGACCCAGTACTTC.